This T cell receptor beta chain comes out of a study of control samples from healthy donors and cancer patients. Sequenced by immunoSEQ multiplex PCR; TCRdb stores in-frame clones only, minus some. The sample holds approximately 88,000 clones; roughly nine tenths are singletons and the top ten take over 0.75%. The CDR3 totals 15 residues. The source material was blood. This TCR was recovered from a woman in her twenties or thirties in good health. The chain carries TRBV21-1 and TRBJ2-2; TRBD2 is the table's D call, not checked against the DNA. TRBV21-1 is classified as a pseudogene. DNA of the CDR3: TGTGCCAGCAGCAAAGGGAGAAGTAACACCGGGGAGCTGTTTTTT. It is translated as CASSKGRSNTGELFF.